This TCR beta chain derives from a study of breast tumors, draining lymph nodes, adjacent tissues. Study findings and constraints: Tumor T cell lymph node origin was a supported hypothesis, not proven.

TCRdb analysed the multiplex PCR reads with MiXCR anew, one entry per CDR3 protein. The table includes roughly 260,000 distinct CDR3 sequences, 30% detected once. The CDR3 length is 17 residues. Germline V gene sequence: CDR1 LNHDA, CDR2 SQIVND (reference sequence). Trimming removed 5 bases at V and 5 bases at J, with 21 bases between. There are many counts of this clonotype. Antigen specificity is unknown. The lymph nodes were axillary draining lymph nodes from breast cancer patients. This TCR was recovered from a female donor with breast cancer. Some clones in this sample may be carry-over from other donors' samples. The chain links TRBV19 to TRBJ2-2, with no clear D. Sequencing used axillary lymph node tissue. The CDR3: CASSPLNTGNPTGELFF. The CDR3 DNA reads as TGTGCCAGTAGTCCCCTCAACACGGGTAATCCAACCGGGGAGCTGTTTTTT.